Below are 29 T cell receptor beta chains sequenced from a single sample in a study of human T cells and chemical hapten exposure. The time point was: patch test 1, 2 weeks after DPC sensitization. The treatment is: therapeutic diphenylcyclopropenone sensitization with weekly scalp DPC. TCRdb passed the RACE reads through MiXCR, listing each CDR3 protein once. The table includes 340,000 or so distinct CDR3 sequences, around 6.9% detected once. Here the sequenced sample was whole blood, taken in connection with sensitization to the hapten diphenylcyclopropenone (DPC). The receptors derive from a woman aged 18-35 years with alopecia areata. Some clones in this sample may be carry-over from other donors' samples.

This clonotype was recorded at least ten times. V usage is TRBV4-3 and J usage is TRBJ2-2, with 10 bases fitting TRBD1. The CDR3 has 17 residues. Germline loops: CDR1 LGHNA, CDR2 YSLEER. Unmatched junction bases numbered 11, after V lost 4 bases and J lost 6 bases. The CDR3 coding sequence is TGCGCCAGCAGCCCCACAATGACAGGGGGCCCTGCCGGGGAGCTGTTTTTT. Translated, it gives CASSPTMTGGPAGELFF.

This clonotype was seen a single time. V gene TRBV19 combines with J gene TRBJ1-5; unclear D gene. Trimming stripped 3 bases from V and 4 bases from J, with 7 bases between. The germline CDR1 and CDR2 sequences are LNHDA and SQIVND (reference sequence). CDR3 length equals 13 residues. CDR3 in DNA: TGTGCCAGTAGTATCGGGAAAAATCAGCCCCAGCATTTT. Translated: CASSIGKNQPQHF.

In this sample, this clonotype turned up many times. The rearrangement joins TRBV29-1 to TRBJ2-3; possibly TRBD1 for D (6 bases). Germline V gene data show CDR1 as SQVTM and CDR2 as ANQGSEA. The germline V and J ends were trimmed by 4 bases and 1 base, with 12 bases remaining between them. The CDR3 contains 14 residues. The CDR3 here is CSVVGGAGTDTQYF. The CDR3 DNA is TGCAGCGTTGTTGGGGGCGCTGGCACAGATACGCAGTATTTT.

Notes on this clonotype: It may be a read error: a sequence one base away is much more abundant. CDR3 sequence: CASSSTGDTRELFF. The CDR3 coding sequence is TGTGCCAGCAGTTCGACAGGGGATACCAGGGAGCTGTTTTTT. The rearrangement uses TRBV28 and TRBJ2-2; 8 positions match TRBD1. V lost 4 bases to trimming and J lost 9 bases; unmatched junction nucleotides: 7. The V gene's germline CDR1 is MDHEN and CDR2 SYDVKM. This CDR3 is 14 amino acids long.

There are a few counts of this clonotype. The chain recombines TRBV28 with TRBJ1-2; D perhaps matches TRBD1 (6 bases). Germline CDR1 reads MDHEN; CDR2 reads SYDVKM. V lost 4 bases and J lost 4, with 13 bases in between. The length of the CDR3 is 14 residues. The CDR3: CASSSRQVIYGYTF. The DNA for the CDR3 is TGTGCCAGCAGTTCGAGACAGGTGATCTATGGCTACACCTTC.

This clonotype was observed many times. V and J are TRBV25-1 and TRBJ2-2; 7 bases are shared with TRBD1. Germline V gives CDR1 MGHDK, CDR2 SYGVNS. The V segment lost 7 bases and the J segment 5 bases; nucleotides outside the gene matches: 4. The CDR3 length is 13 residues. CDR3 amino acids: CASMRGRTGELFF. CDR3 DNA: TGTGCCAGCATGAGGGGGCGGACCGGGGAGCTGTTTTTT.

The CDR3 nucleotides are TGTGCCAGCACAACTAGTAATGGTTCGAGAGATACGCAGTATTTT. It is translated as CASTTSNGSRDTQYF. The genes are TRBV27 and TRBJ2-3; possibly TRBD2 for D (5 bases). The CDR3 is made up of 15 amino acids. The V end was cut by 7 bases, the J end by 5 bases, with 19 bases between. Germline V gene sequence: CDR1 MNHEY, CDR2 SMNVEV (reference sequence).

The table lists this clonotype with a few counts. The rearrangement links TRBV4-2 to TRBJ1-5; D is uncertain. The CDR3 is 15 residues long. Per germline, CDR1 LGHNA and CDR2 YNFKEQ. Between the trimmed V and J ends, which lost 0 bases and 7 bases, there was a span of 13 bases. The CDR3 loop is CASSQEGSQRQPQHF. The CDR3 DNA reads TGTGCCAGCAGCCAAGAGGGGTCCCAGAGGCAGCCCCAGCATTTT.

The table lists this clonotype with a few counts. This chain connects TRBV4-3 to TRBJ1-6; D might be TRBD1 (5 bases). CDR3 size: 16 residues. The germline V and J ends were trimmed by 4 bases and 10 bases, with 20 bases remaining between them. Per germline, CDR1 LGHNA and CDR2 YSLEER. The CDR3 spells CASSRALDSLGSPLHF. CDR3 nucleotide sequence: TGCGCCAGCAGCCGCGCCTTAGACAGTCTGGGGTCACCCCTCCACTTT.

V is TRBV3-1 and J is TRBJ1-2; D ambiguous. CDR1 is LGHDT, CDR2 YNNKEL, per germline (reference sequence). The CDR3 consists of 14 residues. V gave up 2 bases and J gave up 8 bases, with 15 bases separating them. The CDR3: CASSQIAAPYGYTF. The CDR3 region has the DNA TGTGCCAGCAGCCAAATCGCAGCCCCATACGGCTACACCTTC.

The rearrangement links TRBV12-5 to TRBJ1-2; 7 nucleotides line up with TRBD1. This CDR3 is built from 15 residues. Germline-derived CDR1 and CDR2 are LGHNT and FRNRAP. The ends lost 6 bases at V and 8 bases at J; junction bases unmatched: 15. CDR3 protein: CASGPEGGAVQGYTF. Written as DNA, the CDR3 is TGTGCTAGTGGCCCGGAAGGGGGCGCGGTTCAGGGCTACACCTTC. Drawing the rest from reference TRBV12-5 and TRBJ1-2, the complete variable domain is DARVTQTPRHKVTEMGQEVTMRCQPILGHNTVFWYRQTMMQGLELLAYFRNRAPLDDSGMPKDRFSAEMPDATLATLKIQPSEPRDSAVYFCASGPEGGAVQGYTFGSGTRLTVV.

The chain carries TRBV7-2 and TRBJ2-1; D remains ambiguous. This CDR3 region has 14 residues. Germline-derived CDR1 and CDR2 are SGHTA and FQGNSA. Trimming left V 9 bases short and J 0 bases short, with 12 bases between. Here the CDR3 reads CASGRSFSYNEQFF. The CDR3 bases are TGTGCCAGTGGCAGGTCATTCTCCTACAATGAGCAGTTCTTC.

A few counts support this clonotype. The chain carries TRBV5-6 and TRBJ1-5; 11 nucleotides agree with TRBD1. Germline values: CDR1 SGHDT, CDR2 YYEEEE. Unmatched junction bases numbered 14, after V lost 4 bases and J lost 2 bases. This CDR3 spans 19 amino acids. Written as DNA, the CDR3 is TGTGCCAGCAGCCCATGGACAGGGGGCTATGATCGGGGCAATCAGCCCCAGCATTTT. Protein sequence: CASSPWTGGYDRGNQPQHF.

The V gene is TRBV20-1, the J gene TRBJ2-3, with D perhaps TRBD2 (5 bases). CDR1 DFQATT and CDR2 SNEGSKA come from the germline V gene (reference sequence). The CDR3 loop spans 15 amino acids. The CDR3 DNA follows: TGCAGCCTGAACAGCGGAGCGGTTGGCACAGATACGCAGTATTTT. Protein product: CSLNSGAVGTDTQYF.

The chain carries TRBV2 and TRBJ1-2; D might be TRBD1 (6 bases). From germline, CDR1 is SNHLY and CDR2 FYNNEI. The V end lost 8 bases, the J end lost 5 bases, and 21 bases lay between the germline ends. The CDR3 is made up of 15 amino acids. CDR3 nucleotide sequence: TGTGCCAGCCTCGACCGGGACACGGAGGCTTATGGCTACACCTTC. Its protein is CASLDRDTEAYGYTF.

This clonotype was observed many times. The chain links TRBV7-3 to TRBJ2-3; 7 bases align to TRBD1. CDR3 size: 17 residues. Germline V gene sequence: CDR1 SGHTA, CDR2 FQGTGA. Trimming removed 0 bases from V and 0 bases from J; junction bases left unmatched: 6. The CDR3 region is CASSLTGRDSSTDTQYF. The CDR3 DNA sequence: TGTGCCAGCAGCTTAACAGGAAGGGACAGCAGCACAGATACGCAGTATTTT.

This clonotype was detected only a few times. This CDR3 is CAARGLYGYTF. Here the CDR3 DNA reads TGTGCCGCCCGGGGGCTATATGGCTACACCTTC. The V and J genes are TRBV6-5 and TRBJ1-2, with a weak D call TRBD1 (6 bases). V lost 11 bases and J lost 5, with 12 bases in between. This CDR3 contains 11 residues. CDR1 is MNHEY and CDR2 is SVGAGI in the germline V gene.

The V and J genes are TRBV12-3 or TRBV12-4 and TRBJ1-1, with 11 bases identical to TRBD1. Unmatched junction bases numbered 8, after V lost 7 bases and J lost 7 bases. The length of the CDR3 is 14 residues. Here the CDR3 reads CASTGQGALSEAFF. The CDR3 DNA sequence: TGTGCCAGCACCGGACAGGGGGCGTTGAGTGAAGCTTTCTTT.

This clonotype was found many times. The gene calls are TRBV7-9 and TRBJ2-5, with 9 nucleotides matching TRBD2. This CDR3 spans 13 amino acids. After removal of 5 bases from V and 5 bases from J, the junction contained 3 bases not matched to a gene. Per the germline V gene, CDR1 is SEHNR and CDR2 is FQNEAQ (reference sequence). The CDR3 reads CASSPGLAETQYF. In DNA, the CDR3 is TGTGCCAGCAGCCCCGGACTAGCGGAGACCCAGTACTTC.

The chain joins TRBV6-2 or TRBV6-3 to TRBJ2-3, with D perhaps TRBD2 (6 bases). The CDR3 is 14 amino acids. CDR1 MNHEY and CDR2 SVGEGT come from the germline V gene. V dropped 9 bases and J dropped 2 bases, with 15 bases sitting between them. DNA for the CDR3: TGTGCCAGTCGCACGCGGGGCTACACAGATACGCAGTATTTT. Encoded protein: CASRTRGYTDTQYF.

This clonotype occurred many times. The chain couples TRBV12-3 or TRBV12-4 to TRBJ2-1, with D possibly being TRBD1 (6 bases). V lost 10 bases to trimming and J lost 5 bases, with 15 bases between them. The CDR3 has 13 amino acids. The CDR3: CAIGQSGHNEQFF. The DNA of the CDR3 is TGTGCCATCGGACAGAGCGGCCACAATGAGCAGTTCTTC.

This clonotype was found many times. The chain links TRBV29-1 to TRBJ2-3, with 8 bases matching TRBD1. V gave up 7 bases and J gave up 0 bases; unmatched junction bases: 3. This CDR3 has 13 residues. Germline assignment: CDR1 SQVTM and CDR2 ANQGSEA. The CDR3 DNA reads as TGCAGCGCCGGACAGGGAAGCACAGATACGCAGTATTTT. Residues: CSAGQGSTDTQYF.

The chain joins TRBV6-5 to TRBJ1-5, with a possible D match to TRBD1 (6 bases). V was pared by 5 bases and J by 9 bases, with 17 bases between. There are 14 residues in the CDR3. CDR1 MNHEY and CDR2 SVGAGI come from the germline V gene. CDR3 sequence: CASSLQKGVMPQHF. Here the CDR3 DNA reads TGTGCCAGCAGTCTTCAGAAGGGGGTAATGCCCCAGCATTTT.

The chain couples TRBV7-8 to TRBJ1-4; TRBD1 aligns across 8 bases. Germline V gene sequence: CDR1 SGHVS, CDR2 FQNEAQ. Unmatched junction bases numbered 3, after V lost 5 bases and J lost 4 bases. The CDR3 covers 14 residues. The CDR3 region has the DNA TGTGCCAGCAGCGCGGGACAGGTTAATGAAAAACTGTTTTTT. It encodes CASSAGQVNEKLFF.

This clonotype was seen ten or more times. The chain employs TRBV4-3 and TRBJ2-2; 9 bases agree with TRBD2. The CDR3 length is 17 residues. The germline gives CDR1 LGHNA, CDR2 YSLEER. With 4 bases clipped from V and 3 bases from J, the junction kept 9 bases outside the gene matches. The CDR3 reads CASSPGISGGHTGELFF. DNA of the CDR3: TGCGCCAGCAGCCCGGGGATTAGCGGGGGACACACCGGGGAGCTGTTTTTT.

This clonotype was detected ten times or more. The chain recombines TRBV9 with TRBJ2-3; the D is unclear. The CDR3 consists of 14 residues. The V end lost 0 bases, the J end lost 0 bases, and 5 bases lay between the germline ends. The germline V gene has CDR1 SGDLS and CDR2 YYNGEE. The CDR3: CASSVGPSTDTQYF. CDR3 nucleotide sequence: TGTGCCAGCAGCGTAGGCCCTAGCACAGATACGCAGTATTTT.

This clonotype appeared many times. This rearrangement joins TRBV10-3 to TRBJ2-4, with D uncertain. V was cut by 2 bases and J by 0 bases, with 5 bases left in between. The CDR3 extends over 14 amino acids. Germline V gene data show CDR1 as ENHRY and CDR2 as SYGVKD. The CDR3 is CAISEDGAKNIQYF. The CDR3 region has the DNA TGTGCCATCAGTGAGGATGGAGCCAAAAACATTCAGTACTTC.

This chain uses TRBV7-8 with TRBJ1-2; no reliable D call. There are 15 residues in the CDR3. The V end was cut by 1 base, the J end by 1 base, with 10 bases between. Looked up from germline, CDR1 is SGHVS and CDR2 is FQNEAQ. The CDR3 DNA sequence: TGTGCCAGCAGCTTAGACCGGATCCTTAACTATGGCTACACCTTC. This codes for CASSLDRILNYGYTF.

This clonotype appeared a few times. This chain uses TRBV6-5 with TRBJ1-2, with D possibly TRBD1 on 6 matching bases. The V end lost 0 bases, the J end lost 0 bases, and 8 bases lay between the germline ends. Germline CDR1 MNHEY, CDR2 SVGAGI. CDR3 length: 15 amino acids. The CDR3 DNA reads TGTGCCAGCAGTTACTCCGGACAGTCTAACTATGGCTACACCTTC. It yields the protein CASSYSGQSNYGYTF.